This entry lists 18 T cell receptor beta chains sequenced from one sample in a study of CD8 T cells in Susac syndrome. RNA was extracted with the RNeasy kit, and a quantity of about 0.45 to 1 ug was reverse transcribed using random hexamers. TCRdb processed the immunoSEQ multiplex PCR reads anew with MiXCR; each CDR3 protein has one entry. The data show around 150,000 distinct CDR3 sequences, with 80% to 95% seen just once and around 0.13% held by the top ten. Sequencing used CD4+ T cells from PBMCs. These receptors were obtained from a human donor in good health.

The DNA of the CDR3 is TGCAGTGCTAGAGATCGTCAGGGGGCGGGAGAGACCCAGTACTTC. Residues: CSARDRQGAGETQYF. The genes are TRBV20-1 and TRBJ2-5, with TRBD1 matching over 8 bases. After removal of 0 bases from V and 4 bases from J, the junction contained 7 bases not matched to a gene. CDR3 length: 15 residues. Germline V gene sequence: CDR1 DFQATT, CDR2 SNEGSKA (reference sequence).

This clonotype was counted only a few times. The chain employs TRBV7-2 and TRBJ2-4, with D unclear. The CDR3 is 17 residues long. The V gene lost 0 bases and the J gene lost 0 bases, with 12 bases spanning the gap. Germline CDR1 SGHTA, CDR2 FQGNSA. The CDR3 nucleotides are TGTGCCAGCAGCTTAGCGCGTCTGGGATTAGCCAAAAACATTCAGTACTTC. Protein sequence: CASSLARLGLAKNIQYF.

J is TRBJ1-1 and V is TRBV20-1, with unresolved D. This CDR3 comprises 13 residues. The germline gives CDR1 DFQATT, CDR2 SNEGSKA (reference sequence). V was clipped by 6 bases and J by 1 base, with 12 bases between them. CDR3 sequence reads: CSANAHGNTEAFF. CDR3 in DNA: TGCAGTGCAAACGCGCACGGGAACACTGAAGCTTTCTTT.

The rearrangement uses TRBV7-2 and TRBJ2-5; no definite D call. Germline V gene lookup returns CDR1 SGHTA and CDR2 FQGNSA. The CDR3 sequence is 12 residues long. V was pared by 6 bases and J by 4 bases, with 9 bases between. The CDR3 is CASRLLGETQYF. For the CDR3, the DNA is TGTGCCAGCAGGCTCCTCGGAGAGACCCAGTACTTC.

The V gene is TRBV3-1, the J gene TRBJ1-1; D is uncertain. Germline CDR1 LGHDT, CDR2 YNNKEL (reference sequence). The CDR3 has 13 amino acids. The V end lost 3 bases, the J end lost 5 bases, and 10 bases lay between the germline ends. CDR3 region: CASSQVLGTEAFF. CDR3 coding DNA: TGTGCCAGCAGCCAGGTCCTGGGGACTGAAGCTTTCTTT.

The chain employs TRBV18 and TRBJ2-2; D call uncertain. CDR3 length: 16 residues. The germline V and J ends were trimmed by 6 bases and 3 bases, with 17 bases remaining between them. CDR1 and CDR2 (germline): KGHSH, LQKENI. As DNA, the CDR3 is TGTGCCAGCTCGTCAGGTCCCTCTTCTTACACCGGGGAGCTGTTTTTT. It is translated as CASSSGPSSYTGELFF.

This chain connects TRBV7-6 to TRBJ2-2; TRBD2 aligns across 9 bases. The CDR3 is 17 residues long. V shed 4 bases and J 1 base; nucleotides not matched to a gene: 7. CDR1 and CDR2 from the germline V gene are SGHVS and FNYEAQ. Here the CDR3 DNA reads TGTGCCAGCAGCTACGCCCCGACTAGCGGGAACACCGGGGAGCTGTTTTTT. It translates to CASSYAPTSGNTGELFF.

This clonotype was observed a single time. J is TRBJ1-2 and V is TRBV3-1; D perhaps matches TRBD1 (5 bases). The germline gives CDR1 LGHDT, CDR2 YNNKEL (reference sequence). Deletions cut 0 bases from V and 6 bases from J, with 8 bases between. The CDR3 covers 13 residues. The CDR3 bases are TGTGCCAGCAGCCAAGAGGGGCGGAATGGCTACACCTTC. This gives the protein CASSQEGRNGYTF.

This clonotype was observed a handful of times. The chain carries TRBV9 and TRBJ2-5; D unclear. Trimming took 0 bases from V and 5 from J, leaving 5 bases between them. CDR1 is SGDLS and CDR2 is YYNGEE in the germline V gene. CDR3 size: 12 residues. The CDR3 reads CASSVDRETQYF. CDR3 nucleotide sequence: TGTGCCAGCAGCGTAGATCGGGAGACCCAGTACTTC.

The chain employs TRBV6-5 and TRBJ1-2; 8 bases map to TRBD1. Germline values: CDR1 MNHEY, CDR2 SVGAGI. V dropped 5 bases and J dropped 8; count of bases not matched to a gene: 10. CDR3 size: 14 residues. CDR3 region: CASSNRDRSMGYTF. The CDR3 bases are TGTGCCAGCAGTAACCGGGACAGGTCTATGGGCTACACCTTC.

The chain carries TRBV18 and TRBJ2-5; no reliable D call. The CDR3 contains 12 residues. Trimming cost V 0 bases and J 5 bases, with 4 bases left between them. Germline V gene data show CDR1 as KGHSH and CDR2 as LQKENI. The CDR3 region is CASSPPLETQYF. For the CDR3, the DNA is TGTGCCAGCTCACCACCTCTGGAGACCCAGTACTTC.

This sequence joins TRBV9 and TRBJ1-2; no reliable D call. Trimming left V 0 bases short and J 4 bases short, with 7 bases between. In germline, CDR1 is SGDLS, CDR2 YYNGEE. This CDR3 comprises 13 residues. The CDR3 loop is CASSVGQVYGYTF. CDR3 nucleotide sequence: TGTGCCAGCAGCGTAGGTCAGGTCTATGGCTACACCTTC.

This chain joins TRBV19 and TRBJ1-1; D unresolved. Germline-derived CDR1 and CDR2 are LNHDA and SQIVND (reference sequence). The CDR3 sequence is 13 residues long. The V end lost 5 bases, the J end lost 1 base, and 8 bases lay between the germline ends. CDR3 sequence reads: CASSGVGNTEAFF. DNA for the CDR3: TGTGCCAGTAGTGGTGTCGGGAACACTGAAGCTTTCTTT.

The CDR3 DNA follows: TGTGCCAGCAGCGAAAGGGGAACCTTGGGGCAAGAGACCCAGTACTTC. Encoded protein: CASSERGTLGQETQYF. The chain combines TRBV7-3 with TRBJ2-5; possibly TRBD1 for D (5 bases). Per germline, CDR1 SGHTA and CDR2 FQGTGA. The CDR3 loop spans 16 amino acids. With 5 bases removed from V and 2 bases from J, the gap between germline ends came to 18 bases.

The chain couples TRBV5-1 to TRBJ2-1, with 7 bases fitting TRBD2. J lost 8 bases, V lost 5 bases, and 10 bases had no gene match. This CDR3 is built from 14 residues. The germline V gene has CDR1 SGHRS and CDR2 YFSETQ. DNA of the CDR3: TGCGCCAGCAGGCCCGCCCAGGCGGGGGATGAGCAGTTCTTC. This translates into CASRPAQAGDEQFF.

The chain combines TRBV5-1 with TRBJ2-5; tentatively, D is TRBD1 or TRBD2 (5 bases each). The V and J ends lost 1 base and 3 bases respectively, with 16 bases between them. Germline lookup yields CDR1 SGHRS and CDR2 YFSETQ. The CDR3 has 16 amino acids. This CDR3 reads CASSLSGTGQEETQYF. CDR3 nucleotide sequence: TGCGCCAGCAGCTTGAGTGGGACGGGTCAGGAAGAGACCCAGTACTTC.

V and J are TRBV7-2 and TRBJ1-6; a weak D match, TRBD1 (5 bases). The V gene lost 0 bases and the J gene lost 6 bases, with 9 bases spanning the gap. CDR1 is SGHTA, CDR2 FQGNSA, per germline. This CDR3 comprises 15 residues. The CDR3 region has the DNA TGTGCCAGCAGCTTAGCAGGGGCGAGTAATTCACCCCTCCACTTT. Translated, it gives CASSLAGASNSPLHF. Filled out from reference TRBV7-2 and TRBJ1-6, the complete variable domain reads GAGVSQSPSNKVTEKGKDVELRCDPISGHTALYWYRQSLGQGLEFLIYFQGNSAPDKSGLPSDRFSAERTGGSVSTLTIQRTQQEDSAVYLCASSLAGASNSPLHFGNGTRLTVT.

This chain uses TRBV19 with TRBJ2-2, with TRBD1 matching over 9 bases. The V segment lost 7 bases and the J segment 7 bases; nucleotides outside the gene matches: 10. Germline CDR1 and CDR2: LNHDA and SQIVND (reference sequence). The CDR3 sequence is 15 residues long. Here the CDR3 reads CASTLKQGAHGELFF. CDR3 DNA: TGTGCCAGTACCCTGAAACAGGGGGCCCACGGGGAGCTGTTTTTT.